One sample yielded the 28 T cell receptor beta chains listed below, sequenced in a study of T cells after yellow fever vaccination (dated by TCRdb to between 2018 and 2021). Library prep was done by 5' RACE. Sequenced using an Illumina HiSeq 2500. TCRdb trimmed the raw reads at Q25, called clones with MiXCR and kept productive beta chains. Each CDR3 protein gets just one entry, which takes the most common genes and DNA from the rows behind it. This sample comprises some 320,000 distinct CDR3 sequences, over 8% of them detected only once. Jointly, the top ten make up under 20% of the sample. Explained via the paper, the treatment or condition label denotes: live attenuated yellow fever vaccine strain. The sequencing here drew on PBMCs, taken on the day of the first yellow fever vaccination. The receptor set was obtained from a man younger than 35 who received the YFV17D yellow fever vaccine.

The J gene is TRBJ2-5, the V gene TRBV5-4; TRBD1 might be the D (5 bases). The ends were cut back, 0 bases at V and 5 bases at J, with 17 bases in the middle. The CDR3 runs to 16 residues. Per germline, CDR1 SGHNT and CDR2 YYREEE (reference sequence). The CDR3 spells CASSLVRAGFGETQYF. CDR3 DNA: TGTGCCAGCAGCTTGGTCAGGGCAGGGTTCGGGGAGACCCAGTACTTC. Full variable domain (remainder filled in from reference TRBV5-4 and TRBJ2-5): ETGVTQSPTHLIKTRGQQVTLRCSSQSGHNTVSWYQQALGQGPQFIFQYYREEENGRGNFPPRFSGLQFPNYSSELNVNALELDDSALYLCASSLVRAGFGETQYFGPGTRLLVL.

This clonotype was counted a few times. The CDR3 sequence is CASRGQASGGSQYEQYF. CDR3 sequence (DNA): TGTGCCAGCAGGGGGCAGGCTTCAGGAGGTTCCCAATACGAGCAGTACTTC. The chain carries TRBV7-2 and TRBJ2-7; D may be TRBD1 or TRBD2 (5 bases each). V was clipped by 6 bases and J by 4 bases, with 25 bases between them. Germline lookup yields CDR1 SGHTA and CDR2 FQGNSA. The CDR3 runs to 17 residues.

This clonotype was counted only a few times. The CDR3 loop reads CASSLGSLYNGYTF. The CDR3 coding sequence is TGCGCCAGCAGCTTGGGGTCGCTATACAATGGCTACACCTTC. The chain has TRBV5-1 and TRBJ1-2; the D is unclear. CDR1 is SGHRS, CDR2 YFSETQ, per germline. The CDR3 runs 14 residues. The V end lost 0 bases, the J end lost 6 bases, and 12 bases lay between the germline ends.

This chain connects TRBV5-1 to TRBJ1-1; no reliable D call. The CDR3 has 13 amino acids. Trimming left V 5 bases short and J 1 base short, with 9 bases between. CDR1 and CDR2 (germline): SGHRS, YFSETQ. This CDR3 is CASSFDKNTEAFF. CDR3 nucleotide sequence: TGCGCCAGCAGTTTTGACAAGAACACTGAAGCTTTCTTT. Based on the CDR3 plus reference TRBV5-1 and TRBJ1-1, the full variable domain is KAGVTQTPRYLIKTRGQQVTLSCSPISGHRSVSWYQQTPGQGLQFLFEYFSETQRNKGNFPGRFSGRQFSNSRSEMNVSTLELGDSALYLCASSFDKNTEAFFGQGTRLTVV.

This clonotype was recorded a few times. The V call is TRBV7-2, the J call TRBJ1-5; TRBD1 is a possible D gene (6 bases). With 5 bases removed from V and 1 base from J, the gap between germline ends came to 18 bases. The CDR3 contains 17 residues. CDR1 SGHTA and CDR2 FQGNSA come from the germline V gene. CDR3 amino acids: CASSPTGSWGSNQPQHF. For the CDR3, the DNA is TGTGCCAGCAGCCCAACAGGGTCTTGGGGCAGCAATCAGCCCCAGCATTTT.

The rearrangement uses TRBV28 and TRBJ1-4, with D possibly matching TRBD1 (5 bases). The CDR3 sequence is 17 residues long. The V and J ends lost 3 bases and 0 bases respectively, with 14 bases between them. Germline-derived CDR1 and CDR2 are MDHEN and SYDVKM. CDR3 DNA sequence: TGTGCCAGCAGTTTTAGGGACCGGGCAGCAACTAATGAAAAACTGTTTTTT. This encodes CASSFRDRAATNEKLFF. The full variable domain, with the rest looked up from reference TRBV28 and TRBJ1-4, is DVKVTQSSRYLVKRTGEKVFLECVQDMDHENMFWYRQDPGLGLRLIYFSYDVKMKEKGDIPEGYSVSREKKERFSLILESASTNQTSMYLCASSFRDRAATNEKLFFGSGTQLSVL.

The V gene is TRBV24-1, the J gene TRBJ2-5, with 7 bases identical to TRBD2. The CDR3 spans 14 residues. The germline V gene has CDR1 KGHDR and CDR2 SFDVKD. The J segment lost 7 bases and the V segment lost 5 bases, leaving 9 bases of the junction unmatched. DNA for the CDR3: TGTGCCACCAGTGCGGACGGGGGGTTTGGGACCCAGTACTTC. Translated: CATSADGGFGTQYF.

The table lists this clonotype with a few counts. The chain carries TRBV5-5 and TRBJ2-2, with 11 bases matching TRBD1. The CDR3 is 15 amino acids. The ends lost 4 bases at V and 6 bases at J; junction bases unmatched: 5. Germline CDR1 SGHKS, CDR2 YYEKEE (reference sequence). The CDR3 loop reads CASSPPGQGAGELFF. The CDR3, as DNA: TGTGCCAGCAGCCCACCGGGACAGGGGGCCGGGGAGCTGTTTTTT. The full variable domain, completed using reference TRBV5-5 and TRBJ2-2, is DAGVTQSPTHLIKTRGQQVTLRCSPISGHKSVSWYQQVLGQGPQFIFQYYEKEERGRGNFPDRFSARQFPNYSSELNVNALLLGDSALYLCASSPPGQGAGELFFGEGSRLTVL.

This clonotype is medium-sized. V and J are TRBV12-3 or TRBV12-4 and TRBJ2-1, with 7 nucleotides matching TRBD1. This CDR3 has 13 residues. V lost 6 bases, J lost 7 bases, and 6 bases stayed unmatched. The CDR3 loop is CASRQGIGNEQFF. The DNA of the CDR3 is TGTGCCAGCAGACAGGGGATCGGGAATGAGCAGTTCTTC.

This chain uses TRBV9 with TRBJ1-2, with D uncertain. The CDR3 totals 14 residues. Germline-derived CDR1 and CDR2 are SGDLS and YYNGEE. Trimming stripped 0 bases from V and 4 bases from J, with 10 bases between. The CDR3 is CASSVAAGPYGYTF. As DNA, the CDR3 is TGTGCCAGCAGCGTAGCTGCGGGCCCCTATGGCTACACCTTC.

V and J are TRBV6-5 and TRBJ2-1; D is undetermined. The CDR3 contains 11 residues. V lost 11 bases to trimming and J lost 4 bases, with 9 bases between them. Germline CDR1 and CDR2: MNHEY and SVGAGI. In DNA, the CDR3 is TGTGCCGTTATCAGTTACAATGAGCAGTTCTTC. It is translated as CAVISYNEQFF.

This clonotype occurred a few times. The CDR3 loop is CASSHYQGAGQPQHF. The CDR3 DNA follows: TGTGCCAGCAGCCATTACCAGGGGGCTGGGCAGCCCCAGCATTTT. The chain links TRBV5-6 to TRBJ1-5, with 8 bases identical to TRBD1. CDR1 is SGHDT and CDR2 is YYEEEE in the germline V gene. CDR3 length: 15 amino acids. J was trimmed by 7 bases and V by 4 bases; bases with no gene match: 10.

In DNA, the CDR3 is TGCGCCAGCAGCGGGGCCCTGGTTAGCACAGATACGCAGTATTTT. Protein sequence: CASSGALVSTDTQYF. The genes are TRBV5-1 and TRBJ2-3; the D gene is possibly TRBD1 (5 bases). This CDR3 is built from 15 residues. V was pared by 4 bases and J by 0 bases, with 12 bases between. From germline, CDR1 is SGHRS and CDR2 YFSETQ. The full variable domain, with the rest looked up from reference TRBV5-1 and TRBJ2-3, is KAGVTQTPRYLIKTRGQQVTLSCSPISGHRSVSWYQQTPGQGLQFLFEYFSETQRNKGNFPGRFSGRQFSNSRSEMNVSTLELGDSALYLCASSGALVSTDTQYFGPGTRLTVL.

This clonotype was observed a handful of times. This chain joins TRBV7-8 and TRBJ1-4; perhaps TRBD1 as D (5 bases). Germline V gene data show CDR1 as SGHVS and CDR2 as FQNEAQ. The CDR3 is made up of 14 amino acids. V was clipped by 5 bases and J by 8 bases, with 15 bases between them. CDR3 loop: CASSETGTVEKLFF. The CDR3 DNA follows: TGTGCCAGCAGCGAGACCGGGACCGTAGAAAAACTGTTTTTT.

This clonotype was recorded a few times. V usage is TRBV5-1 and J usage is TRBJ1-1; 7 bases are a match to TRBD1. Germline V gives CDR1 SGHRS, CDR2 YFSETQ. V lost 0 bases and J lost 4; bases outside the gene matches: 6. The CDR3 consists of 15 residues. CDR3 sequence reads: CASSLVPGGATEAFF. CDR3 DNA sequence: TGCGCCAGCAGCTTGGTCCCAGGGGGGGCCACTGAAGCTTTCTTT.

The V call is TRBV5-1, the J call TRBJ2-2; TRBD1 is a possible D gene (5 bases). The CDR3 is 14 amino acids. V was pared by 6 bases and J by 2 bases, with 11 bases between. Germline assignment: CDR1 SGHRS and CDR2 YFSETQ. As DNA, the CDR3 is TGCGCCAGCAACGACAGAGTTAACACCGGGGAGCTGTTTTTT. This encodes CASNDRVNTGELFF.

The V call is TRBV4-3, the J call TRBJ2-1; no clear D. Judging by the DNA end, TRBJ2-7 fits better; the J call may be wrong. Per the germline V gene, CDR1 is LGHNA and CDR2 is YSLEER. The length of the CDR3 is 15 residues. The CDR3 DNA sequence: TGCGCCAGCAGCCAAGATTGGGCGCGGAGAACTGAGCAGTACTTC. This codes for CASSQDWARRTEQYF.

Ten or more counts support this clonotype. The V and J genes are TRBV12-3 or TRBV12-4 and TRBJ1-6; D is unclear. The CDR3 has 12 residues. Trimming pared 3 bases from V and 6 bases from J, leaving 3 bases between. The CDR3 region has the DNA TGTGCCAGCAGTTTGAGTAATTCACCCCTCCACTTT. Its translation: CASSLSNSPLHF.

This chain uses TRBV28 with TRBJ2-5; 12 bases fit TRBD2. The CDR3 is 17 amino acids. V was clipped by 6 bases and J by 5 bases; unmatched bases: 13. CDR1 is MDHEN, CDR2 SYDVKM, per germline. The CDR3 protein is CASSNLGLAGKAETQYF. In DNA form, the CDR3 reads TGTGCCAGCAGCAATCTCGGACTAGCGGGGAAGGCGGAGACCCAGTACTTC. The entire variable domain, with the rest obtained from reference TRBV28 and TRBJ2-5, is as follows: DVKVTQSSRYLVKRTGEKVFLECVQDMDHENMFWYRQDPGLGLRLIYFSYDVKMKEKGDIPEGYSVSREKKERFSLILESASTNQTSMYLCASSNLGLAGKAETQYFGPGTRLLVL.

The chain is built from TRBV6-2 or TRBV6-3 and TRBJ1-1; D is unclear. Germline values: CDR1 MNHEY, CDR2 SVGEGT. Trimming left V 4 bases short and J 0 bases short, with 12 bases between. The CDR3 covers 15 residues. The CDR3 loop reads CASSWVRTMNTEAFF. The CDR3 nucleotides are TGTGCCAGCAGTTGGGTGAGAACCATGAACACTGAAGCTTTCTTT.

The gene calls are TRBV18 and TRBJ2-7; weak D call: TRBD2 (5 bases). Trimming stripped 2 bases from V and 5 bases from J, with 10 bases between. The CDR3 is made up of 13 amino acids. Germline CDR1 is KGHSH and CDR2 is LQKENI. As DNA, the CDR3 is TGTGCCAGCTCACCAGGGAGCGACGACGAGCAGTACTTC. Encoded protein: CASSPGSDDEQYF. The variable domain in full, completed from reference TRBV18 and TRBJ2-7, reads NAGVMQNPRHLVRRRGQEARLRCSPMKGHSHVYWYRQLPEEGLKFMVYLQKENIIDESGMPKERFSAEFPKEGPSILRIQQVVRGDSAAYFCASSPGSDDEQYFGPGTRLTVT.

This clonotype was counted between two and nine times. This chain uses TRBV6-5 with TRBJ2-7, with D uncertain. There are 15 residues in the CDR3. The V gene's germline CDR1 is MNHEY and CDR2 SVGAGI. V lost 3 bases and J lost 1, with 13 bases in between. The CDR3 loop is CASSYDYSGSYEQYF. The CDR3 coding sequence is TGTGCCAGCAGTTATGATTACTCCGGGTCCTACGAGCAGTACTTC.

The chain links TRBV7-8 to TRBJ2-5, with 11 bases that match TRBD2. The germline CDR1 and CDR2 sequences are SGHVS and FQNEAQ. V shed 8 bases, J shed 5 bases, and the junction held 7 bases outside the gene matches. CDR3 size: 14 residues. Here the CDR3 reads CASVAGGPRETQYF. The CDR3 DNA follows: TGTGCCAGCGTAGCGGGGGGGCCGCGGGAGACCCAGTACTTC.

This chain connects TRBV29-1 to TRBJ2-3; D is unclear. Germline assignment: CDR1 SQVTM and CDR2 ANQGSEA. CDR3 length equals 13 residues. V was clipped by 6 bases and J by 4 bases, with 14 bases between them. The CDR3 protein is CSVSRAWADTQYF. In DNA form, the CDR3 reads TGCAGCGTCTCACGAGCGTGGGCAGATACGCAGTATTTT.

This clonotype has more than one count but fewer than ten. The chain is built from TRBV6-5 and TRBJ2-7, with D possibly being TRBD1 or TRBD2 (5 bases each). The germline CDR1 and CDR2 sequences are MNHEY and SVGAGI. V gave up 1 base and J gave up 5 bases, with 9 bases separating them. The CDR3 is made up of 13 amino acids. The CDR3 is CASSYLRGHEQYF. The CDR3 DNA follows: TGTGCCAGCAGTTACTTGAGGGGCCACGAGCAGTACTTC.

This clonotype was seen a handful of times. The J gene is TRBJ1-1, the V gene TRBV7-2, with D unclear. Trimming cost V 5 bases and J 4 bases, with 14 bases left between them. This CDR3 comprises 14 residues. Germline V gives CDR1 SGHTA, CDR2 FQGNSA. The CDR3 nucleotides read TGTGCCAGCAGCGGGCAGCCGGGGTTCACTGAAGCTTTCTTT. This gives the protein CASSGQPGFTEAFF.

There are a few counts of this clonotype. This chain joins TRBV12-3 or TRBV12-4 and TRBJ1-4; the D is unclear. V shed 5 bases and J shed 2 bases, with 18 bases lying between them. The length of the CDR3 is 17 residues. CDR3 sequence reads: CASSGSLWGGTNEKLFF. The CDR3 DNA reads as TGTGCCAGCAGTGGGAGCCTTTGGGGTGGCACTAATGAAAAACTGTTTTTT.

This clonotype appeared many times. The chain links TRBV27 to TRBJ2-1, with 7 bases matching TRBD2. The CDR3 runs 18 residues. J lost 4 bases, V lost 0 bases, and 12 bases had no gene match. Germline CDR1 is MNHEY and CDR2 is SMNVEV (reference sequence). The CDR3 DNA sequence: TGTGCCAGCAGTTTATCGGTGCCTAGCGGATATCTATACAATGAGCAGTTCTTC. Its translation is CASSLSVPSGYLYNEQFF.